This T cell receptor (beta chain) stems from a study of technical replicates of blood from a few donors. Some clones are missing from TCRdb's copy, which holds only in-frame ones; the method was immunoSEQ multiplex PCR. This table has about 61,000 clones, about 97% appearing once. This clonotype was sampled from a human donor in good health. The sequencing sample was made of T cells isolated from PBMCs.

This CDR3 is CASSLGASKTDTQYF. DNA of the CDR3: TGTGCCAGCAGCTTGGGAGCATCTAAGACAGATACGCAGTATTTT. V usage is TRBV7-2 and J usage is TRBJ2-3; weak D call: TRBD2 (5 bases). The germline CDR1 and CDR2 sequences are SGHTA and FQGNSA. V dropped 3 bases and J dropped 3 bases, with 13 bases sitting between them. CDR3 length: 15 residues. Complete variable domain (other parts from reference TRBV7-2 and TRBJ2-3): GAGVSQSPSNKVTEKGKDVELRCDPISGHTALYWYRQSLGQGLEFLIYFQGNSAPDKSGLPSDRFSAERTGGSVSTLTIQRTQQEDSAVYLCASSLGASKTDTQYFGPGTRLTVL.